This T cell receptor (beta chain) emerged from a study of CD8 T cells in ankylosing spondylitis. Findings and caveats of the study: Earlier studies detected some motif variants in reactive arthritis synovial fluid and blood. Disease-linked clones bore a CD8+ phenotype and were relatively rare in peripheral blood. Ankylosing spondylitis blood appeared to be characterized by a TCR beta motif of roughly eight highly homologous variants.

This clonotype was seen more than once but under ten times. Its antigen is not identified. MiXCR, run by TCRdb on the 5' RACE reads, gives a single entry per CDR3 protein. The sample includes 250,000 to 350,000 distinct CDR3 sequences, around 20% of them seen just once. The TCR originated in a male donor with ankylosing spondylitis or in good health (not recorded which). Sequences were obtained from blood, either unsorted or a sorted T cell fraction (not recorded which).

CDR3 residues: CSVNVGGALQTGELFF. As DNA, the CDR3 is TGCAGCGTTAACGTCGGGGGGGCGCTTCAAACCGGGGAGCTGTTTTTT. The chain recombines TRBV29-1 with TRBJ2-2; TRBD2 matches 8 bases. CDR1 and CDR2 from the germline V gene are SQVTM and ANQGSEA. With V trimmed by 5 bases and J by 5 bases, 13 bases remained unmatched. CDR3 length equals 16 residues.